Listed below are T cell receptor beta chains from one sample, sequenced in a study of cytomegalovirus exposure and HLA in healthy donors. The protocol was immunoSEQ multiplex PCR, while the TCRdb copy is restricted to in-frame clones and leaves out a portion. The profile covers approximately 150,000 clones, with about 77% appearing a single time and approximately 1.3% taken by the ten largest. The sequenced sample consisted of PBMCs. The source of these receptors is a man aged 25 to 40 in good health and CMV-seronegative. Each CDR3 is given with its conserved first and last residue. A D gene is named only where the DNA matches it firmly. Rows may omit the clone size; those that give it use once, few, many or a size class.

D gene,clone size,V gene,J gene,CDR3 DNA,CDR3 protein
NA,once,TRBV5-6,TRBJ2-3,TGTGCCAGCAGGCTACAGGGAATTGTGCCTAGCACAGATACGCAGTATTTT,CASRLQGIVPSTDTQYF
TRBD2,NA,TRBV7-8,TRBJ2-1,TGTGCCAGCAGCTCCACCAGAGGACTAGCGGGAGTTTCCTCCTACAATGAGCAGTTCTTC,CASSSTRGLAGVSSYNEQFF
TRBD2,NA,TRBV5-1,TRBJ2-1,TGCGCCAGCAGCCGTGGACTAGCGGGAGCGAAGGATGAGCAGTTCTTC,CASSRGLAGAKDEQFF
TRBD1,NA,TRBV29-1,TRBJ2-3,TGCAGCGTTGTGGGGACAGGGGTCACAGATACGCAGTATTTT,CSVVGTGVTDTQYF
NA,NA,TRBV19,TRBJ1-5,TGTGCCAGTAGTATAGATCTGAGCGCCGACAGGTGGACGAAACAGCCCCAGCATTTT,CASSIDLSADRWTKQPQHF
NA,NA,TRBV28,TRBJ1-5,TGTGCCAGCGGTCCTCCGGAAAGGATCAGGCAGCCCCAGCATTTT,CASGPPERIRQPQHF
NA,few,TRBV14,TRBJ2-3,TGTGCCAGCAGCCAACTCGGGACTGGAAGACAGTATTTT,CASSQLGTGRQYF
NA,NA,TRBV28,TRBJ1-1,TGTGCCAGCAGATCCCGCGGAGTGACTGAAGCTTTCTTT,CASRSRGVTEAFF
TRBD2,NA,TRBV5-5,TRBJ2-3,TGTGCCAGCAGCTTAAGGACTAGCGGGAGAGGGGCGGCCGTCACAGATACGCAGTATTTT,CASSLRTSGRGAAVTDTQYF
TRBD1,many,TRBV2,TRBJ1-1,TGTGCCAGCAGGGGACCCCACTTACAGGGGGCCACTGAAGCTTTCTTT,CASRGPHLQGATEAFF
TRBD2,NA,TRBV30,TRBJ2-4,TGTGCCTGGAGGGATGGGAGGGATGGGGCCAAAAACATTCAGTACTTC,CAWRDGRDGAKNIQYF
NA,NA,TRBV15,TRBJ2-7,TGTGCCACCAGCAGAGAAGGGCGACAGGCGTGGCAGTACTTC,CATSREGRQAWQYF
NA,NA,TRBV13,TRBJ1-2,TGTGCCAGCAGCTTAGCCCAGGGGATCTATGGCTACACCTTC,CASSLAQGIYGYTF
NA,NA,TRBV4-3,TRBJ1-1,TGCGCCAGCAGCCAAGACGAGCGTAGGTACACTGAAGCTTTCTTT,CASSQDERRYTEAFF
NA,once,TRBV5-6,TRBJ2-7,TGTGCCAGCAGCTTGCAAAGGGATACTCCGAGGGCGCTAGAGCAGTACTTC,CASSLQRDTPRALEQYF
NA,NA,TRBV5-5,TRBJ1-1,TGTGCCAGCAGCTTGGAAGGGGCAGTGAACACTGAAGCTTTCTTT,CASSLEGAVNTEAFF
TRBD1,NA,TRBV30,TRBJ2-7,TGTGCCTGGAGTAGACAGGGGGGCTACGAGCAGTACTTC,CAWSRQGGYEQYF
TRBD1,NA,TRBV5-1,TRBJ2-7,TGCGCCAGCAGCAGGGCAGGGGGAAACTACGAGCAGTACTTC,CASSRAGGNYEQYF
TRBD2,NA,TRBV18,TRBJ2-7,TGTGCCAGCTCACGGGGGGGTACCTACGAGCAGTACTTC,CASSRGGTYEQYF
TRBD2,NA,TRBV7-7,TRBJ2-2,TGTGCTAGCAGCTTATCGACTAGCGGGGGGCTCGGGGAGCTGTTTTTT,CASSLSTSGGLGELFF